Presented here are 22 T cell receptor beta chains from one specimen sequenced in a study of shared clonotypes between healthy human individuals. Clones were sequenced by immunoSEQ multiplex PCR, and TCRdb holds only the in-frame ones, with some missing. The sample carries millions of clones, 95% recorded once. Input material: naive CD4+ T cells sorted from blood. This sample's subset: CD45RA+ positively selected. These receptors originate from a young man in good health.

On this clone: Other DNA sequences in this sample translate to the same CDR3. The chain has TRBV30 and TRBJ1-5; unclear D gene. The V end was cut by 1 base, the J end by 0 bases, with 7 bases between. The germline V gene has CDR1 GTSNPN and CDR2 SVGIG (reference sequence). This CDR3 contains 14 residues. CDR3 residues: CAWSGGNSNQPQHF. CDR3 sequence (DNA): TGTGCCTGGAGTGGGGGAAATAGCAATCAGCCCCAGCATTTT.

A single count supports this clone. The chain joins TRBV30 to TRBJ1-2; TRBD1 is a possible D gene (5 bases). This CDR3 is built from 13 residues. Germline CDR1 reads GTSNPN; CDR2 reads SVGIG (reference sequence). V dropped 4 bases and J dropped 4 bases, with 13 bases sitting between them. Here the CDR3 reads CAWNLGGTYGYTF. CDR3 DNA: TGTGCCTGGAACCTGGGCGGGACCTATGGCTACACCTTC.

This clone was counted between two and nine times. The CDR3 bases are TGTGCTAGTGGGAATCCGGGACAGGGTATCGATGAGCAGTTCTTC. Translating gives CASGNPGQGIDEQFF. The chain links TRBV12-5 to TRBJ2-1; TRBD1 matches at 9 bases. V dropped 6 bases and J dropped 8; count of bases not matched to a gene: 11. The CDR3 totals 15 residues. Looked up from germline, CDR1 is LGHNT and CDR2 is FRNRAP. The full variable domain, in which reference TRBV12-5 and TRBJ2-1 provide the parts outside the CDR3, is DARVTQTPRHKVTEMGQEVTMRCQPILGHNTVFWYRQTMMQGLELLAYFRNRAPLDDSGMPKDRFSAEMPDATLATLKIQPSEPRDSAVYFCASGNPGQGIDEQFFGPGTRLTVL.

Turning to this clone: Other DNA variants within this sample encode the same CDR3. The chain recombines TRBV5-1 with TRBJ1-6; D is unclear. Trimming cost V 4 bases and J 0 bases, with 14 bases left between them. This CDR3 spans 17 amino acids. CDR1 SGHRS and CDR2 YFSETQ come from the germline V gene. CDR3 sequence (DNA): TGCGCCAGCAGCCTGGGCGGGCTAAGCTCCTATAATTCACCCCTCCACTTT. This gives the protein CASSLGGLSSYNSPLHF.

CDR3 nucleotide sequence: TGTGCCAGCAGCTTAGACATCTCCGGGGAGCTGTTTTTT. Amino acid sequence: CASSLDISGELFF. J is TRBJ2-2 and V is TRBV7-8; D is unclear. The ends were cut back, 1 base at V and 6 bases at J, with 6 bases in the middle. This CDR3 spans 13 amino acids. Germline loops: CDR1 SGHVS, CDR2 FQNEAQ. Full variable domain (outside the CDR3, taken from reference TRBV7-8 and TRBJ2-2): GAGVSQSPRYKVAKRGQDVALRCDPISGHVSLFWYQQALGQGPEFLTYFQNEAQLDKSGLPSDRFFAERPEGSVSTLKIQRTQQEDSAVYLCASSLDISGELFFGEGSRLTVL.

CDR3 nucleotides: TGTGCCAGCAGTGACTCCCGGGACACATCCTACGAGCAGTACTTC. It yields the protein CASSDSRDTSYEQYF. The chain has TRBV25-1 and TRBJ2-7, with D possibly matching TRBD1 (6 bases). Trimming took 3 bases from V and 1 from J, leaving 13 bases between them. This CDR3 contains 15 residues. Germline CDR1 is MGHDK and CDR2 is SYGVNS.

The chain couples TRBV19 to TRBJ1-1; 7 bases are a match to TRBD1. There are 14 residues in the CDR3. The V and J ends lost 9 bases and 6 bases, in that order; junction bases with no gene match: 13. Germline assignment: CDR1 LNHDA and CDR2 SQIVND (reference sequence). CDR3 coding DNA: TGTGCCAGCTCTCAGGGGGGTCAAGTCGCTGAAGCTTTCTTT. Translation: CASSQGGQVAEAFF.

Details on this clone: The identical CDR3 is also encoded by other nucleotide sequences in the sample. This chain uses TRBV6-5 with TRBJ1-3; D gene unclear. The V end lost 0 bases, the J end lost 0 bases, and 6 bases lay between the germline ends. Germline V gene sequence: CDR1 MNHEY, CDR2 SVGAGI. The CDR3 extends over 15 amino acids. CDR3 bases: TGTGCCAGCAGTTACTCCTGGGGCTCTGGAAACACCATATATTTT. Translated, it gives CASSYSWGSGNTIYF.

This clone was seen only a few times. The V gene is TRBV27, the J gene TRBJ1-6, with 7 bases lining up with TRBD1. Germline V gives CDR1 MNHEY, CDR2 SMNVEV (reference sequence). Unmatched junction bases numbered 5, after V lost 8 bases and J lost 7 bases. The length of the CDR3 is 13 residues. CDR3 sequence: CASAQQGNSPLHF. CDR3 nucleotide sequence: TGTGCCAGCGCCCAACAGGGGAATTCACCCCTCCACTTT.

This chain connects TRBV4-2 to TRBJ2-5; D may correspond to TRBD1 or TRBD2 (5 bases each). This CDR3 contains 15 residues. The V gene's germline CDR1 is LGHNA and CDR2 YNFKEQ. Trimming removed 0 bases at V and 5 bases at J, with 13 bases between. The chain's CDR3 is CASSQDRVGVETQYF. CDR3 coding DNA: TGTGCCAGCAGCCAAGACAGGGTGGGAGTCGAGACCCAGTACTTC.

This clone was recorded only once. The chain is built from TRBV28 and TRBJ2-7; 12 bases match TRBD1. Germline V gene lookup returns CDR1 MDHEN and CDR2 SYDVKM. This CDR3 has 15 amino acids. V lost 5 bases to trimming and J lost 6 bases; unmatched junction nucleotides: 8. The CDR3 loop reads CASSATGTGGFEQYF. CDR3 sequence (DNA): TGTGCCAGCAGTGCTACCGGGACAGGGGGCTTCGAGCAGTACTTC.

This chain connects TRBV5-4 to TRBJ2-7; TRBD2 aligns across 14 bases. V gave up 4 bases and J gave up 0 bases; unmatched junction bases: 6. The germline gives CDR1 SGHNT, CDR2 YYREEE (reference sequence). This CDR3 region has 17 residues. CDR3 in amino acids: CASSPWTSGRPSYEQYF. The CDR3 DNA reads as TGTGCCAGCAGCCCCTGGACTAGCGGGAGGCCCTCCTACGAGCAGTACTTC. Full variable domain (missing parts from reference TRBV5-4 and TRBJ2-7): ETGVTQSPTHLIKTRGQQVTLRCSSQSGHNTVSWYQQALGQGPQFIFQYYREEENGRGNFPPRFSGLQFPNYSSELNVNALELDDSALYLCASSPWTSGRPSYEQYFGPGTRLTVT.

This chain links TRBV18 with TRBJ1-2, with D unclear. In germline, CDR1 is KGHSH, CDR2 LQKENI. This CDR3 comprises 15 residues. V gave up 0 bases and J gave up 4 bases, with 12 bases separating them. The CDR3 bases are TGTGCCAGCTCACCACCAGGCGGGGAACTCTATGGCTACACCTTC. Translated, it gives CASSPPGGELYGYTF.

This clone was observed once. CDR3 region: CASIWGCEQYF. The CDR3 region has the DNA TGTGCCAGTATTTGGGGTTGCGAGCAGTACTTC. The rearrangement joins TRBV19 to TRBJ2-7; D is unclear. V was trimmed by 7 bases and J by 6 bases, leaving 10 bases between them. Germline V gene data show CDR1 as LNHDA and CDR2 as SQIVND (reference sequence). The CDR3 is 11 amino acids. Complete variable domain (other parts from reference TRBV19 and TRBJ2-7): DGGITQSPKYLFRKEGQNVTLSCEQNLNHDAMYWYRQDPGQGLRLIYYSQIVNDFQKGDIAEGYSVSREKKESFPLTVTSAQKNPTAFYLCASIWGCEQYFGPGTRLTVT.

V is TRBV18 and J is TRBJ1-6; possibly TRBD1 for D (5 bases). The germline gives CDR1 KGHSH, CDR2 LQKENI. The germline V and J ends were trimmed by 5 bases and 7 bases, with 12 bases remaining between them. CDR3 length equals 14 residues. DNA of the CDR3: TGTGCCAGCTCAAACTACGGGGCCAATTCACCCCTCCACTTT. Translation gives CASSNYGANSPLHF.

V usage is TRBV6-6 and J usage is TRBJ1-6; D is ambiguous. V was cut by 6 bases and J by 9 bases, with 18 bases left in between. Germline loops: CDR1 MNHNY, CDR2 SVGAGI (reference sequence). CDR3 length equals 15 residues. The DNA for the CDR3 is TGTGCCAGCAGCACCAAAGGTAGTCAGGTTTCACCCCTCCACTTT. Amino acid sequence: CASSTKGSQVSPLHF.

As for this clone: The same CDR3 can be traced to other DNA sequences in this sample. The chain recombines TRBV5-1 with TRBJ1-6, with D possibly being TRBD1 (5 bases). V was shortened by 0 bases and J by 7 bases, with 8 bases between the two germline ends. Per the germline V gene, CDR1 is SGHRS and CDR2 is YFSETQ. The CDR3 loop spans 14 amino acids. The CDR3 is CASSLDRSNSPLHF. The CDR3 DNA reads TGCGCCAGCAGCTTGGACAGGTCCAATTCACCCCTCCACTTT. The full variable domain, completed using reference TRBV5-1 and TRBJ1-6, is KAGVTQTPRYLIKTRGQQVTLSCSPISGHRSVSWYQQTPGQGLQFLFEYFSETQRNKGNFPGRFSGRQFSNSRSEMNVSTLELGDSALYLCASSLDRSNSPLHFGNGTRLTVT.

This chain joins TRBV7-9 and TRBJ1-1, with 11 bases matching TRBD1. With 5 bases clipped from V and 2 bases from J, the junction kept 10 bases outside the gene matches. The length of the CDR3 is 17 residues. The germline V gene encodes CDR1 SEHNR and CDR2 FQNEAQ (reference sequence). The CDR3: CASSRRRTGGINTEAFF. As DNA, the CDR3 is TGTGCCAGCAGCAGACGAAGGACAGGGGGCATAAACACTGAAGCTTTCTTT.

A single count supports this clone. This chain links TRBV10-3 with TRBJ2-3, with TRBD2 matching 7 bases. CDR1 is ENHRY, CDR2 SYGVKD, per germline. The CDR3 runs to 16 residues. With V trimmed by 0 bases and J by 1 base, 4 bases remained unmatched. This CDR3 is CAISESKRGRTDTQYF. CDR3 DNA: TGTGCCATCAGTGAGTCCAAGCGGGGACGCACAGATACGCAGTATTTT.

The J gene is TRBJ1-2, the V gene TRBV30; no reliable D call. V was clipped by 4 bases and J by 0 bases, with 6 bases between them. CDR3 length equals 12 residues. Germline lookup yields CDR1 GTSNPN and CDR2 SVGIG (reference sequence). The CDR3 sequence: CAWTEANYGYTF. DNA of the CDR3: TGTGCCTGGACAGAAGCTAACTATGGCTACACCTTC.

The chain links TRBV27 to TRBJ2-5; D is unresolved. The CDR3 has 14 amino acids. Germline loops: CDR1 MNHEY, CDR2 SMNVEV (reference sequence). Deletions cut 0 bases from V and 0 bases from J, with 5 bases between. The CDR3 protein is CASSLSGNQETQYF. In DNA form, the CDR3 reads TGTGCCAGCAGTTTATCGGGAAACCAAGAGACCCAGTACTTC.

The chain has TRBV2 and TRBJ2-7, with 9 bases that match TRBD2. V was pared by 5 bases and J by 3 bases, with 14 bases of the junction left unmatched. Per the germline V gene, CDR1 is SNHLY and CDR2 is FYNNEI. CDR3 size: 17 residues. In DNA, the CDR3 is TGTGCCAGCAGTCCTGGGTACGGGCGGGAGGGACTCTACGAGCAGTACTTC. Its translation: CASSPGYGREGLYEQYF.